Below are 6 T cell receptor beta chains sequenced from a single sample in a study of blood T cell repertoires in COVID-19. This table comes from immunoSEQ multiplex PCR, and its TCRdb copy is limited to in-frame clones, with some not included. There are under 300,000 clones in the sample; around 86% occur only once, and about 7.1% lies in the top ten. The sequencing sample was made of peripheral blood. These receptors were obtained from a woman aged 70-85 years with active or convalescent COVID-19.

This clone was recorded a few times. In the same sample, other DNA sequences code for this CDR3. The V call is TRBV13, the J call TRBJ2-7; D is unclear. V was pared by 3 bases and J by 6 bases, with 6 bases between. The CDR3 runs to 11 residues. The germline V gene has CDR1 PRHDT and CDR2 FYEKMQ (reference sequence). CDR3 in DNA: TGTGCCAGCAGCTTTTCGCGCGAGCAGTACTTC. Translated: CASSFSREQYF. The whole variable domain, filled in from reference TRBV13 and TRBJ2-7, reads AAGVIQSPRHLIKEKRETATLKCYPIPRHDTVYWYQQGPGQDPQFLISFYEKMQSDKGSIPDRFSAQQFSDYHSELNMSSLELGDSALYFCASSFSREQYFGPGTRLTVT.

The rearrangement links TRBV4-1 to TRBJ1-3; no firm D call. Per the germline V gene, CDR1 is MGHRA and CDR2 is YSYEKL. The CDR3 loop spans 13 amino acids. Deletions cut 1 base from V and 1 base from J, with 2 bases between. CDR3 in amino acids: CASSQASGNTIYF. In DNA, the CDR3 is TGCGCCAGCAGCCAAGCATCTGGAAACACCATATATTTT.

This chain joins TRBV9 and TRBJ1-5; D remains unclear. The CDR3 is 16 amino acids. The germline V and J ends were trimmed by 0 bases and 5 bases, with 15 bases remaining between them. Germline lookup yields CDR1 SGDLS and CDR2 YYNGEE. The DNA of the CDR3 is TGTGCCAGCAGCGTAGGGCTGAGGGAAGGAGATCAGCCCCAGCATTTT. Encoded protein: CASSVGLREGDQPQHF.

This clone was recorded once. This rearrangement joins TRBV14 to TRBJ1-1; the match to TRBD1 covers 7 bases. Unmatched junction bases numbered 4, after V lost 6 bases and J lost 0 bases. CDR1 is SGHDN, CDR2 FVKESK, per germline. The CDR3 loop spans 14 amino acids. The CDR3 DNA follows: TGTGCCAGCAGGCGACAGGGATTGAACACTGAAGCTTTCTTT. Amino acids: CASRRQGLNTEAFF. The variable domain in full, completed from reference TRBV14 and TRBJ1-1, reads EAGVTQFPSHSVIEKGQTVTLRCDPISGHDNLYWYRRVMGKEIKFLLHFVKESKQDESGMPNNRFLAERTGGTYSTLKVQPAELEDSGVYFCASRRQGLNTEAFFGQGTRLTVV.

This clone turned up a few times. The chain recombines TRBV10-3 with TRBJ1-5; TRBD1 matches 8 bases. CDR1 ENHRY and CDR2 SYGVKD come from the germline V gene. V was pared by 6 bases and J by 0 bases, with 13 bases of the junction left unmatched. The CDR3 consists of 18 residues. In DNA, the CDR3 is TGTGCCATCAGCCAGGACAGGGTCTGGGGTTATAGCAATCAGCCCCAGCATTTT. This translates into CAISQDRVWGYSNQPQHF.

The CDR3 bases are TGTGCCATCAGTAACGGGACAGCGCTCTATGGCTACACCTTC. It specifies CAISNGTALYGYTF. J is TRBJ1-2 and V is TRBV10-3; TRBD1 agrees at 7 bases. The V and J ends lost 5 bases and 4 bases, in that order; junction bases with no gene match: 7. The CDR3 extends over 14 amino acids. Germline CDR1 reads ENHRY; CDR2 reads SYGVKD.